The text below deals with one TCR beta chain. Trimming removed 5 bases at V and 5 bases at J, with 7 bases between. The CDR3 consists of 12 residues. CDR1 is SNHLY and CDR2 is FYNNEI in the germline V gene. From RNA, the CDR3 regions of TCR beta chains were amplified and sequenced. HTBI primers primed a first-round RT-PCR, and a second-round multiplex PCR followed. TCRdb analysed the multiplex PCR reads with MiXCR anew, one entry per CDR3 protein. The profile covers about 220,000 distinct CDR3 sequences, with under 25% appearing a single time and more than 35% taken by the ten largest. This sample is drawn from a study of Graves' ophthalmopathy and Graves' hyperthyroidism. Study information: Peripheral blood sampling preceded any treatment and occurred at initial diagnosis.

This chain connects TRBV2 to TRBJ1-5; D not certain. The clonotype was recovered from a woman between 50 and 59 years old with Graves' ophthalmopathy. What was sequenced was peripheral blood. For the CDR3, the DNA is TGTGCCAGCAGTACAGAGCATCAGCCCCAGCATTTT. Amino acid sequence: CASSTEHQPQHF.